The text below deals with one T cell receptor (beta chain). Its specificity is unknown. CDR3 size: 15 residues. The germline V and J ends were trimmed by 3 bases and 0 bases, with 9 bases remaining between them. Germline CDR1 reads LNHDA; CDR2 reads SQIVND (reference sequence). As for treatment: some 20 received Ad26.COV2.S at low or high dose, single or two shots; five or six received placebo; per-sample allocation not given. Following the first vaccine or placebo injection, samples were taken on day 63. The data are from a study of Ad26.COV2.S vaccination and SARS-CoV-2 variants. Background on the study: Intramuscular Ad26.COV2.S doses were given once or twice, 56 days apart.

Data came from immunoSEQ multiplex PCR; TCRdb stores just in-frame clones and leaves some out. In the table there are over 400,000 clones, around 92% of which are singletons. Study-wide results and caveats: Marked by substantial breadth, spike-specific CD8+ and CD4+ T cell responses were reportedly seen after vaccination. People who got the vaccine had more spike-specific TCR breadth than people who got placebo.

This sequence joins TRBV19 and TRBJ2-1; D uncertain. This TCR was sampled from a person aged 18-65 years who received the Ad26.COV2.S COVID-19 vaccine or a placebo. Specimen: peripheral blood, collected in a trial of Ad26.COV2.S vaccine versus placebo. DNA of the CDR3: TGTGCCAGTAGTATTGGCCCGGGCTCCTACAATGAGCAGTTCTTC. Translated, it gives CASSIGPGSYNEQFF.